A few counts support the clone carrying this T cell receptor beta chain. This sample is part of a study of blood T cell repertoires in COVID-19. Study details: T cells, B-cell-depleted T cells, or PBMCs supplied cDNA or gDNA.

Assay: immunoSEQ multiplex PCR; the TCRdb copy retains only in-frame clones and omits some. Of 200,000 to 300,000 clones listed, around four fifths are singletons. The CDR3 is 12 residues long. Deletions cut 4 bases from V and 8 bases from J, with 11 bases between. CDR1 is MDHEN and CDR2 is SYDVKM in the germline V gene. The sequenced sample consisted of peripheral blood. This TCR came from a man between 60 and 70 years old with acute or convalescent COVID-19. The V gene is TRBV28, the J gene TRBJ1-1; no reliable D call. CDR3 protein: CASSYEFPEAFF. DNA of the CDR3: TGTGCCAGCAGTTATGAGTTCCCAGAAGCTTTCTTT.